This entry describes one TCR beta chain. Its antigen target is currently unknown. Base qualities are not recorded, but no much larger clone differs from it by a single base. The cohort was made up of 666 healthy bone marrow donors. Cohort members were all nominally healthy when sampled, although unrecorded immune exposures were likely present. The donor was CMV seronegative and was included in the group of several hundred seronegative cohort members. A peripheral blood sample was provided by each donor, and peripheral blood mononuclear cells were used for TCR beta sequencing. The Qiagen DNeasy Blood Extraction Kit was used to extract genomic DNA from the blood cell samples. The library was generated by the immunoSEQ multiplex PCR assay. The multiplex PCR relied on a mix of 60 forward primers for TCR Vbeta segments and 13 reverse primers for TCR Jbeta segments. The CDR3 region of rearranged TCR beta genes was amplified from genomic DNA with a multiplex PCR assay. The amplified TCR beta libraries were sequenced on the Illumina HiSeq System as 87-base-pair reads. Processing in the source paper ran as follows. A later analysis counted approximately 74 million unique TCR beta chains across the roughly 700 repertoires, and around 9.9 million of these chains were shared by at least two donors. A nearest-neighbor algorithm error-corrected the raw reads and collapsed the reads into unique sequences, merging closely related sequences to remove PCR and sequencing errors. CDR3 sequences were aligned to IMGT reference sequences to assign V, D and J gene segments. Each retained sequence needed at least a six-nucleotide match to both a V gene segment and a J gene segment. A rearrangement counted as productive if the CDR3 had no stop codons and remained in frame with V and J, and every other rearrangement counted as non-productive. Following IMGT convention, CDR3 was defined as the stretch from the second conserved V-encoded cysteine to the conserved J-encoded phenylalanine. The earlier analysis of about 620 of the donors excluded sequences that lacked an unambiguous match to a single V gene segment. An earlier analysis of 450 to 650 of the donors called V segments functional above 56.7% productive rearrangements and segregating when the between-donor standard deviation exceeded 5%. To diagnose cytomegalovirus status from the catalog of TCR beta chain sequences, a statistical classification framework was built. A later analysis assigned V and J genes by comparing TCR nucleotide sequences with IMGT/GENE-DB human TR gene sequences. A later analysis assigned CDR3 sequences and most-parsimonious VDJ recombination scenarios with the TCRdist pipeline. In a later analysis, each TCR beta chain was defined by its CDR3 amino acid sequence together with its V-gene family, and reads without a unique V-gene family were excluded. In a later analysis, nearly 600 highly shared, low-generation-probability nucleotide sequences were removed to address suspected cross-contamination and a sequencing artifact. For each public chain, a later analysis derived a clonal expansion index from normalized ranks of inferred template counts within each repertoire. In a later analysis, generation probabilities were computed with a VDJ recombination model fitted to out-of-frame rearrangements, and the resulting probabilities were checked against IGoR. Hypergeometric tests were used in a later analysis to score TCR-TCR, TCR-HLA and TCR-CMV co-occurrence, with a repertoire-size bias correction applied to the TCR pairs. False discovery rates were estimated in a later analysis by permuting HLA or CMV assignments 20 times. In a later analysis, co-occurring TCRs were grouped with DBSCAN, and TCRdist sequence similarity was added when clustering was performed within HLA-allele-positive subsets. Repertoires with fewer than 30,000 or more than 120,000 public chains were left out of co-occurrence clustering, as were a handful of repertoires with anomalous nucleotide sharing. As stored in TCRdb, this immuneACCESS dataset retains in-frame rearrangements with V and J assigned. A fraction of the clones does not appear; measured against another copy, unresolved V genes explain less than half of the discrepancy, and the remainder lacks a known reason. That table furnishes V, J and clone size, whereas the DNA furnished D and trimming. Present in this sample are 120,000 to 150,000 clones, about four fifths of which were seen just once. 3.1% of the sample is taken by the ten largest.

The data originate from a study of cytomegalovirus exposure and HLA in healthy donors (dated by TCRdb to about 2017). Study-level background: In an earlier analysis of some 610 of the donors, less than 350 Gb of sequence data and 100 million or so unique TCR beta sequences from about 179 million T cells were reported. Along with the approximately 700-subject first cohort, a separate validation cohort of around 120 different subjects was used. A later analysis re-analyzed previously published TCR beta repertoires from 550 to 700 donors and added high-resolution HLA genotyping to study TCR occurrence patterns. Alongside the repertoire data, information on donor age, sex, ethnicity and CMV serostatus was compiled. An early release covering about 600 HLA-typed donors comprised about 290 gigabases of sequencing data and approximately 80 million unique TCR sequences. To decide whether each TCR beta V gene segment behaved as functional or pseudogenic, an earlier analysis of some 580 of the donors relied on high-throughput TCR beta sequencing. Because of strong linkage in the cohort, four or five DR-DQ haplotypes were treated as single units for association and clustering. HLA typing covered class I and class II loci at four-digit resolution. The later analysis used no new phenotypic data to find candidate immune exposures, relying instead on TCR beta sequences and their occurrence across donors. The T cell repertoires of around 670 subjects were profiled by immunosequencing and related to cytomegalovirus serostatus. The study was designed to test whether signatures of past pathogen exposure could be identified by cataloging public T cell receptors. Across about 380 genotyped donors of the cohort, an average of roughly 250,000 unique TCR beta nucleotide sequences per donor were sequenced, and approximately 19% of those sequences were non-productive. The number of typed donors differed by locus: about 629-640 for A, B, C, DRB1 and DQB1; roughly 510 for DQA1; 600 to 610 for DPA1; and some 470 for DPB1. Of the 350 to 450 genotyped donors, over 65% fell in the genetic ancestry cluster associated with self-reported Caucasian donors. The study combined high-throughput TCR immunosequencing, statistical association of individual TCRs with disease status, and machine learning to predict cytomegalovirus infection status. Every discovery cohort repertoire had been produced on one sequencing platform. A later genetic analysis took genome-wide SNP genotypes for about 60% of the roughly 670 donors and used that subset as a discovery cohort.

CDR1 and CDR2, per the germline V gene, are SGHTA and FQGNSA. From the cysteine through the phenylalanine, the CDR3 covers 14 amino acids. Of the read, only the CDR3 DNA is kept; its 42 bases are in frame from base 1. The junction shows trimming of 5 bases on V and 4 bases on J, and the gene matches do not reach 7 bases of it. Results the study describes overall, beyond this receptor: According to a later analysis, TCR association rates differed among HLA loci, with DRB1 alleles showing the most associated TCRs and HLA-C alleles showing the fewest. The study gave a list of roughly 150 TCR beta chains associated with cytomegalovirus. In both the original and validation cohorts, the classifier was reported to diagnose cytomegalovirus status with high specificity and sensitivity. A later analysis reported that several top co-occurrence clusters appeared linked to parvovirus B19, influenza, CMV and Epstein-Barr virus. Immune exposure information for the cohort was limited to CMV serostatus. In an earlier analysis of around 600 of the donors, most TCR beta V segments were observed in productive rearrangements about 87% or about 30% of the time, broadly matching IMGT annotations. Some IMGT-functional V segments, including TRBV6-2 and TRBV6-3, could not be distinguished by the 87-base-pair reads and were therefore excluded. An association between a missense DCLRE1C variant and V-gene and J-gene trimming of TCR beta chains was found in a later genetic analysis and replicated in an independent cohort. Roughly uniform sequencing depth across donors was assumed in presence/absence analyses, although this assumption may not hold. Linkage disequilibrium might explain the correlated functional status among segregating V segments, but an unknown experimental factor could not be excluded. In a later genetic analysis, fewer N-insertions in productive TCRs were reported among donors in an Asian-associated ancestry cluster than the roughly 640-donor mean. Approximately 18 rarely observed V segments, including chromosome 9 orphons, were excluded from the earlier analysis of a few hundred of the donors because counts were too low. In a later analysis, HLA-associated TCR beta chains showed more clonal expansion and lower generation probabilities than non-associated chains that were equally common. While some public TCRs were present in many individuals, most TCR sequences turned up only very rarely across donors. Specific HLA alleles were associated with 16,951 TCR beta sequences at a false discovery rate of 0.05 in a later analysis. A further reported finding was that TCR beta sequences accurately predicted the HLA-A and HLA-B alleles for most subjects in the first cohort. HLA typing was unavailable for some donors at each locus, so association tests used only the typed subset. A few of the identified cytomegalovirus-associated TCR beta chains were confirmed in vitro to be specific for cytomegalovirus antigens. This cohort had only TCR beta chains sequenced, and the lack of alpha or paired-chain data limited which features could be detected. According to the authors, the approach could potentially be generalized to other disease states and immunological phenotypes. When HLA alleles, especially DR and DQ, strongly co-occurred, attributing TCR associations to individual alleles was difficult. A group of highly shared sequence variants was considered likely to be a technical artifact of the sequencing pipeline. A later analysis found that most CMV-associated TCR beta chains appeared HLA-restricted, with HLA associations seemingly driven largely by CMV exposure.

Recombination connected TRBV7-2 to TRBJ2-5; 7 central nucleotides agree with TRBD2. The TCR originated in a female donor in good health and CMV-seronegative. The sequenced material came from PBMCs. The nucleotide sequence is given as TGTGCCAGCAGCGCCGGGACTATGGGAGAGACCCAGTACTTC. Translated, this gives CASSAGTMGETQYF.